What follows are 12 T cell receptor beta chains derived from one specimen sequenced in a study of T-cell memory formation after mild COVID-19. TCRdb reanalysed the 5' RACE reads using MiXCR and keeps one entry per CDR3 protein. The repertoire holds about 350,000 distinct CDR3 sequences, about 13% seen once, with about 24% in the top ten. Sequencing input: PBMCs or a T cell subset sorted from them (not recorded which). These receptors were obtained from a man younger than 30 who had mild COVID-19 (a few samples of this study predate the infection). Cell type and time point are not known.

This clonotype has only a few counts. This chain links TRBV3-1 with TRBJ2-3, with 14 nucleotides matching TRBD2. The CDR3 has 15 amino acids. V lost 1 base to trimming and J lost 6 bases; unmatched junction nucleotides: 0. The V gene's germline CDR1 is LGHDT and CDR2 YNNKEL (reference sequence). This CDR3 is CASSQGTSGGDTQYF. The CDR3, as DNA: TGTGCCAGCAGCCAAGGGACTAGCGGGGGGGATACGCAGTATTTT.

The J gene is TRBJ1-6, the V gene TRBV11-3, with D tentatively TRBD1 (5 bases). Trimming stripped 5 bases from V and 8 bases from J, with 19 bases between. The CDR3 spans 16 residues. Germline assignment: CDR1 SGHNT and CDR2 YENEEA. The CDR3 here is CASSAARDCVDSPLHF. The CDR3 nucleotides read TGTGCCAGCAGCGCTGCTCGGGACTGCGTCGATTCACCCCTCCACTTT.

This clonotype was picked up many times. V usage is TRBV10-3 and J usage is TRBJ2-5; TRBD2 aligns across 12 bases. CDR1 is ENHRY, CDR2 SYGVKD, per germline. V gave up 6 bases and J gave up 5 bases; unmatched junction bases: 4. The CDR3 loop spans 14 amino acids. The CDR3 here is CAIRSSGGDETQYF. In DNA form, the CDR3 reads TGTGCCATCAGATCTAGCGGGGGGGACGAGACCCAGTACTTC.

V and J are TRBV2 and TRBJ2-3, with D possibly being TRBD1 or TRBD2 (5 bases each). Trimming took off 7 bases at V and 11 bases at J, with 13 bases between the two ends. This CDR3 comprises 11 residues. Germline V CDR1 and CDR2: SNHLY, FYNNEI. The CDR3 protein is CASTPGALQYF. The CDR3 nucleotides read TGTGCCAGCACACCCGGGGCATTGCAGTATTTT.

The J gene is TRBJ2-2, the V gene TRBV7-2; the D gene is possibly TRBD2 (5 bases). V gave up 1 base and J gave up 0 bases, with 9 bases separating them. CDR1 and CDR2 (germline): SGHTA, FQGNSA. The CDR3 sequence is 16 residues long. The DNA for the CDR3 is TGTGCCAGCAGCTTAGTAGGAGGACCGAACACCGGGGAGCTGTTTTTT. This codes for CASSLVGGPNTGELFF.

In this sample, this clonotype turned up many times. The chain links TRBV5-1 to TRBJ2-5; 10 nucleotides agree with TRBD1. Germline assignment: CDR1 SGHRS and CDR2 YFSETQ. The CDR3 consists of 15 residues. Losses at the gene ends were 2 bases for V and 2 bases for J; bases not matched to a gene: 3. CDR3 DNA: TGCGCCAGCAGCTTCCGGGACAGGGGACAAGAGACCCAGTACTTC. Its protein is CASSFRDRGQETQYF.

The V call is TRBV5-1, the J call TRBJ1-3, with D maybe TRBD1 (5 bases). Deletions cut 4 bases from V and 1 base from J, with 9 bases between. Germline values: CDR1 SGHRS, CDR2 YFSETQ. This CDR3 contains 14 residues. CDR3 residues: CASSDDRSGNTIYF. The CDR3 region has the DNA TGCGCCAGCAGCGACGACAGATCTGGAAACACCATATATTTT. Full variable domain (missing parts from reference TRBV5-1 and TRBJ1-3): KAGVTQTPRYLIKTRGQQVTLSCSPISGHRSVSWYQQTPGQGLQFLFEYFSETQRNKGNFPGRFSGRQFSNSRSEMNVSTLELGDSALYLCASSDDRSGNTIYFGEGSWLTVV.

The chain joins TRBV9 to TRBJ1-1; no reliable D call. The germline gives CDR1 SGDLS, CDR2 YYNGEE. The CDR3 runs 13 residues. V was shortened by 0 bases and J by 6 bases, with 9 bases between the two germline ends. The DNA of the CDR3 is TGTGCCAGCAGCGTAGGTTCCAACGCTGAAGCTTTCTTT. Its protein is CASSVGSNAEAFF.

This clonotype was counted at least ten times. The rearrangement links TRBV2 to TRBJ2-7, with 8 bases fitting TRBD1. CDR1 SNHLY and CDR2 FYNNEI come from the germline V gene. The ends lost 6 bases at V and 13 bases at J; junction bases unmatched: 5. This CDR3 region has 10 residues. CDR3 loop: CASSRDRPYV. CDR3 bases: TGTGCCAGCAGCCGGGACAGGCCATACGTC.

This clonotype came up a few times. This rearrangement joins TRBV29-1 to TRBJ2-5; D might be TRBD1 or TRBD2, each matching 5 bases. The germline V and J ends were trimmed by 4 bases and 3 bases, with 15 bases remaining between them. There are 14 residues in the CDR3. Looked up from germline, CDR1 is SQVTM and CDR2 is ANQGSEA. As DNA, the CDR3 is TGCAGCGTTGTACCCCGACAGACTAAAGAGACCCAGTACTTC. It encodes CSVVPRQTKETQYF.

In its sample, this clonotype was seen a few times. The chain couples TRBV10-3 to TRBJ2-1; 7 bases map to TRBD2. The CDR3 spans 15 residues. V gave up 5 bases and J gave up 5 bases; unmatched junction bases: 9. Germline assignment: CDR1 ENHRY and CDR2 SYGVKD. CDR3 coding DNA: TGTGCCATCAGTTTGACTAGTCGGGGGGACAATGAGCAGTTCTTC. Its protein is CAISLTSRGDNEQFF.

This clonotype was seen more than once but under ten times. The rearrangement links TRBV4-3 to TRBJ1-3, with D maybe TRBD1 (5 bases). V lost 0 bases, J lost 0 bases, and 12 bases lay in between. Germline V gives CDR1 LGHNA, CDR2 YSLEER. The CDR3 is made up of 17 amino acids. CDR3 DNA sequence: TGCGCCAGCAGCCAAGACAATTTTGGGGCCTCTGGAAACACCATATATTTT. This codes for CASSQDNFGASGNTIYF.